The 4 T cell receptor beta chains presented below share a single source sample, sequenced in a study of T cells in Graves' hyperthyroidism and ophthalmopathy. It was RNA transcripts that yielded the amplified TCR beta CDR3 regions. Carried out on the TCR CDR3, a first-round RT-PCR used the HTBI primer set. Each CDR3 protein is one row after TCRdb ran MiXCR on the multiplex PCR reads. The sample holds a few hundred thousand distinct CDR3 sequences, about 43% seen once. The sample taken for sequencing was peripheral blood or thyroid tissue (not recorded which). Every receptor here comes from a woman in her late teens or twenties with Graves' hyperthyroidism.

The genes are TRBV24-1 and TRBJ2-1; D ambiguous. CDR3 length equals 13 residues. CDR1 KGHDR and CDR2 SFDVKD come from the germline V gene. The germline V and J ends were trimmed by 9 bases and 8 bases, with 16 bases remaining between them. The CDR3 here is CATRMSSTDEQFF. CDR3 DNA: TGTGCCACCCGGATGTCCTCTACAGATGAGCAGTTCTTC.

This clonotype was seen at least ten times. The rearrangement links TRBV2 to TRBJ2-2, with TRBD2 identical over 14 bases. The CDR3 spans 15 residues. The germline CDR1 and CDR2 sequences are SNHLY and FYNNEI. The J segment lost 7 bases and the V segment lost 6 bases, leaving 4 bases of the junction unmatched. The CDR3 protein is CASRGLAGAIGELFF. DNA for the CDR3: TGTGCCAGCAGGGGACTAGCGGGAGCAATCGGGGAGCTGTTTTTT.

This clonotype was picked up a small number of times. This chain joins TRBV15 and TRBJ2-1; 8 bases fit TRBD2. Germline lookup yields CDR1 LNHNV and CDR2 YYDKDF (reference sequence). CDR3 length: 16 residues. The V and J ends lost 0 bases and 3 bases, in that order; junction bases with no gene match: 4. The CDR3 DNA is TGTGCCACCAGCAGAGATTTCGCGGGAGGCTACAATGAGCAGTTCTTC. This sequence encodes CATSRDFAGGYNEQFF.

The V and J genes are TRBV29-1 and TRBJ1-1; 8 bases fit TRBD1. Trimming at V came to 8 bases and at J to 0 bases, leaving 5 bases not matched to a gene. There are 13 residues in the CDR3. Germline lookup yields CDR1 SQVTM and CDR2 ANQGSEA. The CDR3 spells CSSLDRVNTEAFF. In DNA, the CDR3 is TGCAGCAGCTTGGACAGGGTGAACACTGAAGCTTTCTTT.